The clone carrying this T cell receptor (beta chain) was observed many times. Its antigen is undetermined. The data stem from a study of neurological immune-mediated disorders. The CDR3 loop spans 15 amino acids. Per the germline V gene, CDR1 is DFQATT and CDR2 is SNEGSKA (reference sequence). Trimming shortened V by 3 bases and J by 1 base, and 12 bases separated the two germline ends. Synthesis of cDNA used 5'RACE (with 10-nucleotide random UMIs). MiXCR, applied by TCRdb to the 5' RACE reads, yields one record per CDR3 protein. The sample has 70,000 to 90,000 distinct CDR3 sequences, 4.5% to 6.5% seen once. Findings and caveats of the study: The greatest TCR clonal expansion occurred in HTLV-1-associated myelopathy and the least in multiple sclerosis, which fell below healthy controls.

V is TRBV20-1 and J is TRBJ2-2; no clear D. The receptor's source is a woman between 25 and 40 years old with multiple sclerosis. The sequencing sample was made of PBMCs. CDR3 sequence (DNA): TGCAGTGCTAGCCCCTTTAGGGAGAACACCGGGGAGCTGTTTTTT. Translation: CSASPFRENTGELFF.